These T cell receptor beta chains were read from a single sample in a study of Ad26.COV2.S vaccination and SARS-CoV-2 variants. Assay: immunoSEQ multiplex PCR; the TCRdb copy retains only in-frame clones and omits some. The sample yields 380,000 or so clones, 83% seen once. Material: peripheral blood, obtained in a trial of Ad26.COV2.S vaccine versus placebo. These receptor sequences come from a person aged 18-65 years who received the Ad26.COV2.S COVID-19 vaccine or a placebo. Both conserved end residues are part of each CDR3. The order of the fields is J gene, clone size, V gene, D gene, CDR3 DNA, CDR3 protein. A D gene is named only where the DNA matches it firmly. Size values are once, few and many counts, or a class for expanded clones, and some rows have none.

j_gene: TRBJ2-2
abundance: many
v_gene: TRBV3-1/TRBV3-2
d_gene: -
CDR3nt: TGTGCCAGCAGCCTGGCGGTCACCGGGGAGCTGTTTTTT
CDR3aa: CASSLAVTGELFF

j_gene: TRBJ1-3
abundance: -
v_gene: TRBV7-9
d_gene: -
CDR3nt: TGTGCCAGCAGCTCCCCCCCCGAGGAGGGAAACACCATATATTTT
CDR3aa: CASSSPPEEGNTIYF

j_gene: TRBJ2-3
abundance: -
v_gene: TRBV5-8
d_gene: -
CDR3nt: TGTGCCAGCAGCTTGGTTCTTGGCTTTACGCAGTATTTT
CDR3aa: CASSLVLGFTQYF

j_gene: TRBJ2-1
abundance: once
v_gene: TRBV2
d_gene: TRBD2
CDR3nt: TGTGCCAGCAGTGAACAGCGGGAGGGGATTCTCTTC
CDR3aa: CASSEQREGILF

j_gene: TRBJ2-2
abundance: -
v_gene: TRBV11-3
d_gene: -
CDR3nt: TGTGCCAGCAGCTTAGGTGACGGGCCCTCGGGAACCGGGGAGCTGTTTTTT
CDR3aa: CASSLGDGPSGTGELFF

j_gene: TRBJ2-3
abundance: -
v_gene: TRBV14
d_gene: -
CDR3nt: TGTGCCAGCAGCCAAGTGGGGGGCCTAACCACAGATACGCAGTATTTT
CDR3aa: CASSQVGGLTTDTQYF

j_gene: TRBJ1-5
abundance: once
v_gene: TRBV19
d_gene: -
CDR3nt: TGTGCCAGTAGTAACACGGGGAGGGATCAGCCCCAGCATTTT
CDR3aa: CASSNTGRDQPQHF

j_gene: TRBJ1-2
abundance: -
v_gene: TRBV28
d_gene: -
CDR3nt: TGTGCCAGCAAGGGACCCTTTTATGGCTACACCTTC
CDR3aa: CASKGPFYGYTF

j_gene: TRBJ1-6
abundance: -
v_gene: TRBV4-3
d_gene: TRBD1
CDR3nt: TGCGCCAGCAGCCTAAGACAGGGGCGTAATTCACCCCTCCACTTT
CDR3aa: CASSLRQGRNSPLHF

j_gene: TRBJ1-2
abundance: -
v_gene: TRBV6-5
d_gene: -
CDR3nt: TGTGCCAGCTCCTTATCTCCTAACTATGGCTACACCTTC
CDR3aa: CASSLSPNYGYTF

j_gene: TRBJ2-1
abundance: -
v_gene: TRBV18
d_gene: TRBD2
CDR3nt: TGTGCCAGCTCACCAGCCACTAGCGGCCCCAGTAGTGAGCAGTTCTTC
CDR3aa: CASSPATSGPSSEQFF

j_gene: TRBJ1-1
abundance: once
v_gene: TRBV18
d_gene: TRBD1
CDR3nt: TGTGCCAGCTCACCATACGAACAGGGGGTTATCATGAACACTGAAGCTTTCTTT
CDR3aa: CASSPYEQGVIMNTEAFF

j_gene: TRBJ1-1
abundance: -
v_gene: TRBV7-8
d_gene: -
CDR3nt: TGTGCCAGCAGCTTAGCGTTAGCTTCGAGCACTGAAGCTTTCTTT
CDR3aa: CASSLALASSTEAFF

j_gene: TRBJ1-3
abundance: -
v_gene: TRBV18
d_gene: TRBD1
CDR3nt: TGTGCCAGCTCATCCACCGGGACAGGCTCTGGAAACACCATATATTTT
CDR3aa: CASSSTGTGSGNTIYF

j_gene: TRBJ1-2
abundance: -
v_gene: TRBV7-2
d_gene: -
CDR3nt: TGTGCCAGCAGCTTAGGGTTTCGCGGCGATGGCGGGGGCTACACCTTC
CDR3aa: CASSLGFRGDGGGYTF

j_gene: TRBJ1-6
abundance: -
v_gene: TRBV7-2
d_gene: -
CDR3nt: TGTGCCAGCAGCCCCAGGCAGGCACAAAATTCACCCCTCCACTTT
CDR3aa: CASSPRQAQNSPLHF

j_gene: TRBJ2-1
abundance: -
v_gene: TRBV6-5
d_gene: TRBD2
CDR3nt: TGTGCCAGCAGACCTAGCGGGATCTACAATGAGCAGTTCTTC
CDR3aa: CASRPSGIYNEQFF

j_gene: TRBJ1-2
abundance: -
v_gene: TRBV6-6
d_gene: TRBD1
CDR3nt: TGTGCCAGCAGAGACAGGGATAACTATGGCTACACCTTC
CDR3aa: CASRDRDNYGYTF

j_gene: TRBJ2-1
abundance: -
v_gene: TRBV19
d_gene: -
CDR3nt: TGTGCCAGTAGTATCTACGCGGGGTCCTACAATGAGCAGTTCTTC
CDR3aa: CASSIYAGSYNEQFF

j_gene: TRBJ2-7
abundance: -
v_gene: TRBV18
d_gene: TRBD2
CDR3nt: TGTGCCAGCTCGTCTGGGATGACTAGCACCGAGCAGTACTTC
CDR3aa: CASSSGMTSTEQYF

j_gene: TRBJ1-3
abundance: -
v_gene: TRBV11-2
d_gene: -
CDR3nt: TGTGCCAGCAGCTTAGACGACAGGTTACGGGGAAACACCATATATTTT
CDR3aa: CASSLDDRLRGNTIYF

j_gene: TRBJ2-1
abundance: -
v_gene: TRBV7-3
d_gene: TRBD2
CDR3nt: TGTGCCAGCGCCTTGACTAGCGGTTCCTACAATGAGCAGTTCTTC
CDR3aa: CASALTSGSYNEQFF

j_gene: TRBJ1-1
abundance: -
v_gene: TRBV4-1
d_gene: TRBD1
CDR3nt: TGCGCCAGCAGCCCTCAACAGGGACAGGCGAACACTGAAGCTTTCTTT
CDR3aa: CASSPQQGQANTEAFF

j_gene: TRBJ2-5
abundance: -
v_gene: TRBV7-9
d_gene: -
CDR3nt: TGTGCCAGCAGCTTGGTCGTTCGGGGGGAGACCCAGTACTTC
CDR3aa: CASSLVVRGETQYF

j_gene: TRBJ1-1
abundance: -
v_gene: TRBV7-3
d_gene: -
CDR3nt: TGTGCCAGCAGCCCAATTGCGGGAATTCTGAACACTGAAGCTTTCTTT
CDR3aa: CASSPIAGILNTEAFF

j_gene: TRBJ2-3
abundance: -
v_gene: TRBV27
d_gene: TRBD2
CDR3nt: TGTGCCAGCAGTTTATCGGCCCCGGGACTAGCGGCCACAGATACGCAGTATTTT
CDR3aa: CASSLSAPGLAATDTQYF

j_gene: TRBJ2-2
abundance: few
v_gene: TRBV6-4
d_gene: TRBD1
CDR3nt: TGTGCCAGCAGTGACGGAAGGACAGGGGACACCGGGGAGCTGTTTTTT
CDR3aa: CASSDGRTGDTGELFF

j_gene: TRBJ1-2
abundance: -
v_gene: TRBV19
d_gene: TRBD1
CDR3nt: TGTGCCAGTAGACCAGGGACAGGCGGTAACTATGGCTACACCTTC
CDR3aa: CASRPGTGGNYGYTF

j_gene: TRBJ2-7
abundance: -
v_gene: TRBV28
d_gene: -
CDR3nt: TGTGCCAGCAGTCACCAGATTCGTATTCCCCAGAGCTCCTACGAGCAGTACTTC
CDR3aa: CASSHQIRIPQSSYEQYF